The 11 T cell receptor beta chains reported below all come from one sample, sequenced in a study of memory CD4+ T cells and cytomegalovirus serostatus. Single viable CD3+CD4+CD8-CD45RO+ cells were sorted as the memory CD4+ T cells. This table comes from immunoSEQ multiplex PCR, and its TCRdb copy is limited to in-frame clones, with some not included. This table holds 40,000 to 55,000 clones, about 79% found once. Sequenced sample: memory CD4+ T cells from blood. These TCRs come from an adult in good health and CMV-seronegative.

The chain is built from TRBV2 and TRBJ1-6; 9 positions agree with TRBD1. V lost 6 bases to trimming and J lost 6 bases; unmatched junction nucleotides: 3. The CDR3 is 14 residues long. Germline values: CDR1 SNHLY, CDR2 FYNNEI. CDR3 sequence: CASRGTGRNSPLHF. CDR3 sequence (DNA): TGTGCCAGCAGGGGGACAGGGCGTAATTCACCCCTCCACTTT. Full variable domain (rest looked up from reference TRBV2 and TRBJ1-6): EPEVTQTPSHQVTQMGQEVILRCVPISNHLYFYWYRQILGQKVEFLVSFYNNEISEKSEIFDDQFSVERPDGSNFTLKIRSTKLEDSAMYFCASRGTGRNSPLHFGNGTRLTVT.

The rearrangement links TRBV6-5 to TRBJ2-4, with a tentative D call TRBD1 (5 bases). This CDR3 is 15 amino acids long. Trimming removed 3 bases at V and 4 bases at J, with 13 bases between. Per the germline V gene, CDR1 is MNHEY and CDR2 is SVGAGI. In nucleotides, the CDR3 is TGTGCCAGCAGTTATCGGCAGGGCCCAAAAAACATTCAGTACTTC. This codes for CASSYRQGPKNIQYF.

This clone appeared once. The CDR3, as DNA: TGTGCCAGCAGTTACGACAGGGGGCACACTGAAGCTTTCTTT. It translates to CASSYDRGHTEAFF. This rearrangement joins TRBV6-5 to TRBJ1-1; 10 bases align to TRBD1. V shed 2 bases, J shed 3 bases, and the junction held 0 bases outside the gene matches. The CDR3 spans 14 residues. Germline CDR1 MNHEY, CDR2 SVGAGI.

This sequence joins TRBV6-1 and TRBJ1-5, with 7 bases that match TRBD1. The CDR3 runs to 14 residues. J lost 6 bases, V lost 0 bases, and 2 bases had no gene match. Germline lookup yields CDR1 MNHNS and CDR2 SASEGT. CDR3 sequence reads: CASSEAGGRQPQHF. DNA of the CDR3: TGTGCCAGCAGTGAAGCAGGGGGCCGTCAGCCCCAGCATTTT.

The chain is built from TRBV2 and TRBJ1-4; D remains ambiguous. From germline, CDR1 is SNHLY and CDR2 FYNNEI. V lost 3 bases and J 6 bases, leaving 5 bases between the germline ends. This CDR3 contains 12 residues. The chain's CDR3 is CASSEFDEKLFF. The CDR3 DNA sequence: TGTGCCAGCAGTGAGTTTGATGAAAAACTGTTTTTT.

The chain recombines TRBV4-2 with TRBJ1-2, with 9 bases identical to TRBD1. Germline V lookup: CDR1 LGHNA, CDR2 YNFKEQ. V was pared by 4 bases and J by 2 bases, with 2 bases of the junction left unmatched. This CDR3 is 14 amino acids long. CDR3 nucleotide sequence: TGTGCCAGCAGCCCCGACAGGGGGAACTATGGCTACACCTTC. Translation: CASSPDRGNYGYTF.

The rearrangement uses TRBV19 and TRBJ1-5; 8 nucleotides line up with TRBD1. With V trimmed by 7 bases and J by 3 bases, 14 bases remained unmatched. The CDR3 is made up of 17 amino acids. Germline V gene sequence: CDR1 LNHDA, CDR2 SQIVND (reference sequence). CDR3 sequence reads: CASKGQAGTATNQPQHF. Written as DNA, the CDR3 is TGTGCCAGTAAGGGACAGGCAGGGACAGCTACCAATCAGCCCCAGCATTTT.

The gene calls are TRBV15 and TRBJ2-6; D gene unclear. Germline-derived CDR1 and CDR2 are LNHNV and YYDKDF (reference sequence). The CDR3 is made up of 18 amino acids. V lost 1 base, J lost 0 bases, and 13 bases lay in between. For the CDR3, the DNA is TGTGCCACCAGCAGAGGGTACCAAAGGTTCTCTGGGGCCAACGTCCTGACTTTC. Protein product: CATSRGYQRFSGANVLTF.

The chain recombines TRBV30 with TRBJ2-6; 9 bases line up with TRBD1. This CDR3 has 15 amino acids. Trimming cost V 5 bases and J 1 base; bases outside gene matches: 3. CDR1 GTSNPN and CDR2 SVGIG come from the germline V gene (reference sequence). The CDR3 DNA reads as TGTGCCTGGTCGACAGGGGGGTCTGGGGCCAACGTCCTGACTTTC. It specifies CAWSTGGSGANVLTF.

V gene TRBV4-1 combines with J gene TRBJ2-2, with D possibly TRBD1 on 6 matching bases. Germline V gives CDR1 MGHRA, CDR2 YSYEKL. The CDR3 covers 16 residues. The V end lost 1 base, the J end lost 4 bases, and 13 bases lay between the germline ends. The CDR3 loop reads CASSQVGTGITGELFF. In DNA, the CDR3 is TGCGCCAGCAGCCAAGTAGGTACAGGGATCACCGGGGAGCTGTTTTTT.

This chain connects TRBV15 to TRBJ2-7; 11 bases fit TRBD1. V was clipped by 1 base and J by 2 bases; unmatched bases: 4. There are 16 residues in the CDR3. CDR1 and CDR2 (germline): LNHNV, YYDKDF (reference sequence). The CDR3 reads CATSRGGQGGTYEQYF. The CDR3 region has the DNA TGTGCCACCAGCAGAGGGGGACAGGGGGGAACCTACGAGCAGTACTTC.